This T cell receptor (beta chain) was profiled in a study of blood T cell repertoires in COVID-19. Background on the study: Spain, Italy and the United States supplied samples that represented acute and convalescent COVID-19. Nucleic acid was either cDNA or gDNA, and it came from T cells, B-cell-depleted T cells, or PBMCs.

Authors' processing steps: The authors estimated nucleated cell counts from reference gene primer amplification. This table comes from immunoSEQ multiplex PCR, and its TCRdb copy is limited to in-frame clones, with some not included. V and J calls and clone size are given by that table; D and trimming were obtained from the DNA. The sample has about 28,000 clones, less than 80% seen once. The V end lost 0 bases, the J end lost 1 base, and 7 bases lay between the germline ends. CDR1 and CDR2 (germline): KGHSH, LQKENI. The CDR3 sequence is 15 residues long. The chain combines TRBV18 with TRBJ2-4; tentatively, D is TRBD2 (5 bases). The TCR was taken from a man in his 70s with acute or convalescent COVID-19. Sequencing was done on a sample of peripheral blood. As DNA, the CDR3 is TGTGCCAGCTCACCACCGGAGGCGGCCAAAAACATTCAGTACTTC. Its protein is CASSPPEAAKNIQYF.